This T cell receptor (beta chain) was recovered during a study of cytomegalovirus exposure and HLA in healthy donors. Study as a whole: The same platform as the approximately 670 first-cohort repertoires was used for the 95 to 150 validation repertoires, a later analysis reported. Whole-study findings and limits: 150 to 200 TCR beta chains were listed as cytomegalovirus-associated. In the roughly 130 validation repertoires, a later analysis found that first-cohort TCR clusters tended to co-occur.

Only in-frame clones appear in the TCRdb table, and some are missing; sequencing was by immunoSEQ multiplex PCR. The profile shows roughly 82,000 clones, 85% to 95% of them singletons. V shed 6 bases, J shed 8 bases, and the junction held 10 bases outside the gene matches. The CDR3 has 14 amino acids. Germline CDR1 SNHLY, CDR2 FYNNEI. About this clone itself: Antigen specificity is unknown.

Sample: PBMCs. The receptor was isolated from a man aged 18 to 29 in good health and CMV-seronegative. This sequence joins TRBV2 and TRBJ1-5; 7 bases match TRBD1. The chain's CDR3 is CASSEGQPPEPQHF. The CDR3 nucleotides read TGTGCCAGCAGCGAGGGACAGCCTCCGGAGCCCCAGCATTTT.